This T cell receptor (beta chain) is from a study of blood T cell repertoires in COVID-19. Across the whole study: Samples representing acute and convalescent COVID-19 were sourced from the United States, Italy and Spain. Sample material is recorded as cDNA or gDNA derived from T cells, B-cell-depleted T cells, or PBMCs.

Source study methods: For nucleated cells, counts were estimated from reference gene primer amplification. Libraries were prepared by immunoSEQ multiplex PCR; TCRdb keeps only in-frame clonotypes and omits some of them. V and J calls plus clone size are reproduced from that table; the DNA served to infer D and trimming. Of 20,000 or so clones listed, 87% were seen once; the top ten hold about 7.9%. Germline assignment: CDR1 SGHRS and CDR2 YFSETQ. The CDR3 runs 14 residues. V was pared by 0 bases and J by 4 bases, with 8 bases between. Sequenced: peripheral blood. The chain links TRBV5-1 to TRBJ1-3; no clear D. The receptor was derived from a human donor with active COVID-19. The donor label of this sample is uncertain. The CDR3 protein is CASSLANEGNTIYF. The CDR3 nucleotides read TGCGCCAGCAGCTTGGCTAACGAGGGAAACACCATATATTTT.